One sample yielded the 28 T cell receptor beta chains listed below, sequenced in a study of T-cell reconstitution after alpha-beta-depleted transplantation in children. The TCRbeta library was prepared with unique molecular identifiers. MiXCR, applied by TCRdb to the PCR reads, yields one record per CDR3 protein. The top ten hold around 30% of the sample, which has under 450,000 distinct CDR3 sequences, roughly 17% seen once. The sample consisted of PBMCs, mostly from graft donor cells, taken 360 days after TCRalphabeta/CD19-depleted stem cell transplant. These receptors came from a boy younger than two who had a stem cell transplant for Wiskott-Aldrich syndrome, so the T cells may come from the graft donor.

The chain combines TRBV20-1 with TRBJ2-3, with 7 bases that match TRBD2. J lost 0 bases, V lost 3 bases, and 3 bases had no gene match. Per the germline V gene, CDR1 is DFQATT and CDR2 is SNEGSKA (reference sequence). The CDR3 totals 14 residues. CDR3 amino acids: CSARTSPSTDTQYF. The CDR3 bases are TGCAGTGCTAGGACTAGCCCTAGCACAGATACGCAGTATTTT.

This clonotype was counted a few times. The V gene is TRBV11-1, the J gene TRBJ2-1; 14 bases are shared with TRBD2. From germline, CDR1 is SGHAT and CDR2 FQDESV (reference sequence). V trimming: 4 bases; J trimming: 2 bases; junction bases outside the gene matches: 7. The CDR3 runs to 18 residues. CDR3 sequence: CASSWTSGGSATYNEQFF. Written as DNA, the CDR3 is TGTGCCAGCAGCTGGACTAGCGGGGGGTCCGCGACCTACAATGAGCAGTTCTTC.

There are a few counts of this clonotype. The J gene is TRBJ2-1, the V gene TRBV29-1; 14 bases fit TRBD2. The CDR3 has 14 residues. J lost 10 bases, V lost 6 bases, and 8 bases had no gene match. Germline CDR1 SQVTM, CDR2 ANQGSEA. The CDR3 region has the DNA TGCAGCGTCGCGGGACTAGCGGGAGTACACGAGCAGTTCTTC. Translation gives CSVAGLAGVHEQFF.

The J gene is TRBJ2-5, the V gene TRBV18, with 8 positions matching TRBD1. Germline V gives CDR1 KGHSH, CDR2 LQKENI. Germline trimming cut 3 bases from V and 5 bases from J; bases unmatched to any gene: 5. There are 14 residues in the CDR3. The DNA for the CDR3 is TGTGCCAGCTCACCCAAGACAGGGGTCGAGACCCAGTACTTC. Translation gives CASSPKTGVETQYF. Full variable domain (rest looked up from reference TRBV18 and TRBJ2-5): NAGVMQNPRHLVRRRGQEARLRCSPMKGHSHVYWYRQLPEEGLKFMVYLQKENIIDESGMPKERFSAEFPKEGPSILRIQQVVRGDSAAYFCASSPKTGVETQYFGPGTRLLVL.

The rearrangement uses TRBV2 and TRBJ2-2; 10 bases map to TRBD2. The length of the CDR3 is 15 residues. Trimming cost V 10 bases and J 6 bases; bases outside gene matches: 11. Germline V lookup: CDR1 SNHLY, CDR2 FYNNEI. The CDR3 sequence is CATAKRLAGAGELFF. CDR3 DNA sequence: TGTGCCACCGCGAAGAGGCTAGCGGGAGCCGGGGAGCTGTTTTTT.

CDR3 nucleotide sequence: TGTGCCAGCAGTGAACGCCGGGCTGATGAAAAACTGTTTTTT. The encoded protein is CASSERRADEKLFF. The chain employs TRBV2 and TRBJ1-4; no definite D call. Germline V lookup: CDR1 SNHLY, CDR2 FYNNEI. V was cut by 2 bases and J by 6 bases, with 10 bases left in between. This CDR3 has 14 residues.

This clonotype was observed a handful of times. The chain carries TRBV28 and TRBJ2-2; weak D call: TRBD2 (5 bases). CDR1 and CDR2 from the germline V gene are MDHEN and SYDVKM. V lost 6 bases and J 10 bases, leaving 15 bases between the germline ends. The CDR3 consists of 13 residues. The CDR3 protein is CASSPVPRVELFF. In nucleotides, the CDR3 is TGTGCCAGCAGCCCCGTTCCGAGGGTGGAGCTGTTTTTT.

V usage is TRBV5-1 and J usage is TRBJ2-2, with D uncertain. The CDR3 extends over 12 amino acids. V lost 0 bases, J lost 10 bases, and 7 bases lay in between. The germline V gene encodes CDR1 SGHRS and CDR2 YFSETQ. The CDR3 DNA sequence: TGCGCCAGCAGCTTGGGGCTCGAGGAGCTGTTTTTT. This encodes CASSLGLEELFF.

There are a few counts of this clonotype. V usage is TRBV6-5 and J usage is TRBJ2-5; D not resolved. CDR1 is MNHEY and CDR2 is SVGAGI in the germline V gene. Trimming removed 0 bases from V and 1 base from J, with 9 bases in between. This CDR3 has 15 residues. CDR3 in DNA: TGTGCCAGCAGTTACTCGGGCAGACTCCAAGAGACCCAGTACTTC. Amino acid sequence: CASSYSGRLQETQYF.

The rearrangement uses TRBV3-1 and TRBJ2-3; D unresolved. Looked up from germline, CDR1 is LGHDT and CDR2 is YNNKEL (reference sequence). CDR3 length: 14 residues. V was pared by 2 bases and J by 2 bases, with 8 bases between. The CDR3 region has the DNA TGTGCCAGCAGCCAAAATTTTCACACAGATACGCAGTATTTT. Translating it yields CASSQNFHTDTQYF.

The gene calls are TRBV10-3 and TRBJ2-6, with TRBD2 matching over 8 bases. The V segment lost 11 bases and the J segment 0 bases; nucleotides outside the gene matches: 9. This CDR3 has 16 amino acids. The V gene's germline CDR1 is ENHRY and CDR2 SYGVKD. This CDR3 reads CAVGDREGSGANVLTF. The DNA of the CDR3 is TGTGCCGTCGGGGACCGGGAGGGCTCTGGGGCCAACGTCCTGACTTTC.

This clonotype was seen a handful of times. J is TRBJ2-1 and V is TRBV24-1; D could derive from TRBD1 or TRBD2 (5 bases each). Germline V gene data show CDR1 as KGHDR and CDR2 as SFDVKD. The V end lost 4 bases, the J end lost 7 bases, and 16 bases lay between the germline ends. The CDR3 contains 15 residues. CDR3 in amino acids: CATSDHRDHHNEQFF. The CDR3 DNA sequence: TGTGCCACCAGTGACCACCGGGACCACCATAATGAGCAGTTCTTC.

This clonotype occurred a few times. The chain is built from TRBV7-9 and TRBJ2-3; possible D gene TRBD2, 5 bases. Germline CDR1 reads SEHNR; CDR2 reads FQNEAQ (reference sequence). The CDR3 sequence is 12 residues long. The V gene lost 4 bases and the J gene lost 6 bases, with 8 bases spanning the gap. CDR3 nucleotides: TGTGCCAGCAGCTCGGACTCGGATACGCAGTATTTT. Translation: CASSSDSDTQYF.

This chain connects TRBV12-3 or TRBV12-4 to TRBJ2-1, with D hard to call. V lost 6 bases and J lost 0, with 9 bases in between. The CDR3 extends over 14 amino acids. The CDR3 nucleotides are TGTGCCAGCAGAGATTATGGCTCCTACAATGAGCAGTTCTTC. Protein sequence: CASRDYGSYNEQFF.

The chain links TRBV6-2 or TRBV6-3 to TRBJ1-1, with 8 bases identical to TRBD1. The CDR3 loop spans 16 amino acids. The germline V gene has CDR1 MNHEY and CDR2 SVGEGT. V dropped 0 bases and J dropped 6; count of bases not matched to a gene: 9. The CDR3 reads CASSYSYGQGGSEAFF. CDR3 sequence (DNA): TGTGCCAGCAGTTACTCCTACGGACAGGGTGGGTCTGAAGCTTTCTTT.

This clonotype occurred a few times. The rearrangement joins TRBV6-1 to TRBJ1-6; D is unresolved. V lost 6 bases and J lost 0, with 12 bases in between. From germline, CDR1 is MNHNS and CDR2 SASEGT. This CDR3 is built from 16 residues. The CDR3 sequence is CASSHLTSSYNSPLHF. DNA for the CDR3: TGTGCCAGCAGCCACCTGACAAGCTCCTATAATTCACCCCTCCACTTT.

The sample holds a few counts of this clonotype. V usage is TRBV12-3 or TRBV12-4 and J usage is TRBJ2-7, with 7 bases matching TRBD2. The length of the CDR3 is 15 residues. The J segment lost 2 bases and the V segment lost 3 bases, leaving 7 bases of the junction unmatched. CDR3 bases: TGTGCCAGCAGTTTTCAACGGGACTACCCCTACGAGCAGTACTTC. This translates into CASSFQRDYPYEQYF.

The chain carries TRBV20-1 and TRBJ2-1, with D possibly matching TRBD2 (6 bases). Trimming took off 6 bases at V and 4 bases at J, with 16 bases between the two ends. The CDR3 contains 14 residues. Germline values: CDR1 DFQATT, CDR2 SNEGSKA (reference sequence). The CDR3 nucleotides read TGCAGTGCACGGGGGTCACTATTATACAATGAGCAGTTCTTC. Translating gives CSARGSLLYNEQFF.

This chain links TRBV30 with TRBJ2-2; D is perhaps TRBD2 (5 bases). CDR3 length: 14 amino acids. Trimming took 3 bases from V and 3 from J, leaving 11 bases between them. The germline V gene encodes CDR1 GTSNPN and CDR2 SVGIG (reference sequence). The CDR3 DNA sequence: TGTGCCTGGAGGTACTTCGGGGACACCGGGGAGCTGTTTTTT. This translates into CAWRYFGDTGELFF.

The chain couples TRBV20-1 to TRBJ2-1; D ambiguous. The CDR3 runs to 13 residues. CDR1 is DFQATT and CDR2 is SNEGSKA in the germline V gene (reference sequence). Trimming removed 5 bases from V and 1 base from J, with 9 bases in between. The CDR3: CSAQLASYNEQFF. CDR3 coding DNA: TGCAGTGCTCAACTGGCGTCCTACAATGAGCAGTTCTTC.

This rearrangement joins TRBV19 to TRBJ2-1, with D possibly called TRBD1 or TRBD2 (5 bases each). V was pared by 5 bases and J by 1 base, with 12 bases between. Germline-derived CDR1 and CDR2 are LNHDA and SQIVND (reference sequence). The CDR3 totals 15 residues. The CDR3 DNA reads as TGTGCCAGTAGTGTCGAGGGACCTTCCTACAATGAGCAGTTCTTC. Its translation: CASSVEGPSYNEQFF.

The sample holds a few counts of this clonotype. The gene calls are TRBV21-1 and TRBJ2-4. TRBV21-1 is classified as a pseudogene. The CDR3 extends over 14 amino acids. The CDR3 DNA sequence: TGTGCCAGCAGCGGGTCGAAAAACAAGGGCATTCAGTACTTC. Its protein product is CASSGSKNKGIQYF.

The sample holds a few counts of this clonotype. The chain has TRBV11-3 and TRBJ2-2; 12 bases match TRBD2. V dropped 5 bases and J dropped 5; count of bases not matched to a gene: 9. There are 17 residues in the CDR3. CDR1 SGHNT and CDR2 YENEEA come from the germline V gene. CDR3 DNA sequence: TGTGCCAGCAGCCCCCGACTAGCGGGAGTGAGGACCGGGGAGCTGTTTTTT. This translates into CASSPRLAGVRTGELFF.

This clonotype was observed a handful of times. The rearrangement joins TRBV19 to TRBJ2-5, with D possibly matching TRBD2 (6 bases). The V gene lost 7 bases and the J gene lost 3 bases, with 15 bases spanning the gap. This CDR3 comprises 14 residues. Germline V gene sequence: CDR1 LNHDA, CDR2 SQIVND (reference sequence). CDR3 bases: TGTGCCAGTACTCGAGGCCGCGGGAAAGAGACCCAGTACTTC. Translated: CASTRGRGKETQYF.

The chain links TRBV27 to TRBJ2-1; TRBD2 matches at 7 bases. The CDR3 has 15 amino acids. V gave up 5 bases and J gave up 6 bases; unmatched junction bases: 10. Germline CDR1 MNHEY, CDR2 SMNVEV (reference sequence). CDR3 sequence (DNA): TGTGCCAGCAGTCTCGGACTAGAGGGAGTCAATGAGCAGTTCTTC. Residues: CASSLGLEGVNEQFF.

In this sample, this clonotype turned up once. The J gene is TRBJ1-1, the V gene TRBV5-5; D perhaps matches TRBD1 (6 bases). The germline V gene encodes CDR1 SGHKS and CDR2 YYEKEE (reference sequence). V dropped 3 bases and J dropped 2 bases, with 20 bases sitting between them. The CDR3 loop spans 17 amino acids. The CDR3 DNA is TGTGCCAGCAGCTCTCGAATGAGGACAGCCCTTAACACTGAAGCTTTCTTT. Protein product: CASSSRMRTALNTEAFF.

This clonotype was recorded a few times. The chain links TRBV7-6 to TRBJ2-3, with 10 bases identical to TRBD2. Germline V lookup: CDR1 SGHVS, CDR2 FNYEAQ. The CDR3 runs to 16 residues. Germline trimming cut 4 bases from V and 6 bases from J; bases unmatched to any gene: 10. CDR3 bases: TGTGCCAGCAGCTGGCTAGCGGGGGTGGTTTTTGATACGCAGTATTTT. Residues: CASSWLAGVVFDTQYF.

This clonotype was seen a handful of times. The V gene is TRBV6-1, the J gene TRBJ2-6; no reliable D call. Germline V gene lookup returns CDR1 MNHNS and CDR2 SASEGT. This CDR3 is 14 amino acids long. Trimming took 7 bases from V and 0 from J, leaving 7 bases between them. The CDR3 sequence is CASMQTSGANVLTF. CDR3 DNA: TGTGCCAGCATGCAAACCTCTGGGGCCAACGTCCTGACTTTC.